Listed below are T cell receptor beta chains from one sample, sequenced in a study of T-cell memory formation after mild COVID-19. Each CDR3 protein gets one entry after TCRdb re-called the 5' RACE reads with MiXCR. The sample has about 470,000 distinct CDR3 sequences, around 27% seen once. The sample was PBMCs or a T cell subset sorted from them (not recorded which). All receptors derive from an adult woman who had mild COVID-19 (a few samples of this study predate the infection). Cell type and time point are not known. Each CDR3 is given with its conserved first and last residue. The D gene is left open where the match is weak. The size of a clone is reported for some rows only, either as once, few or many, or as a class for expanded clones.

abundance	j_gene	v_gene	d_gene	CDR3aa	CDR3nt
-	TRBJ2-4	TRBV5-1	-	CASTWTVGSKNIQYF	TGCGCCAGCACCTGGACGGTGGGTTCGAAAAACATTCAGTACTTC
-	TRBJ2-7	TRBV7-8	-	CASSLDREQYF	TGTGCCAGCAGCTTAGATAGGGAGCAGTACTTC
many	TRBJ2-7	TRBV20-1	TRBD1	CSAKDRVHEQYF	TGCAGTGCGAAGGACAGGGTCCACGAGCAGTACTTC
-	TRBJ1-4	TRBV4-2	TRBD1	CASSQAPWRQGLLGTNEKLFF	TGTGCCAGCAGCCAAGCCCCCTGGAGACAGGGACTTCTGGGAACTAATGAAAAACTGTTTTTT
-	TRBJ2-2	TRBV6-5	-	CASMRAGELFF	TGTGCCAGCATGAGGGCCGGGGAGCTGTTTTTT
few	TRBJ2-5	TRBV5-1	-	CASSLYEGRETQYF	TGCGCCAGCAGCCTCTACGAAGGCCGGGAGACCCAGTACTTC
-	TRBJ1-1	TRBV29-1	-	CSVRTGMNTEAFF	TGCAGCGTCCGGACGGGGATGAACACTGAAGCTTTCTTT
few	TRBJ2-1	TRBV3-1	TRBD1	CASTLGGRGSYNEQFF	TGTGCCAGCACCCTAGGGGGCCGGGGTTCCTACAATGAGCAGTTCTTC
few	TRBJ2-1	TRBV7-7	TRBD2	CASSRSGGNNEQFF	TGTGCCAGCAGCCGCAGCGGGGGGAACAATGAGCAGTTCTTC
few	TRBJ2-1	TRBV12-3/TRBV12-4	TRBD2	CASSYSGRAYEQFF	TGTGCCAGCAGCTATAGCGGGAGGGCGTATGAGCAGTTCTTC
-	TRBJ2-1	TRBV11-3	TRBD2	CASSLTAGVMDEQFF	TGTGCCAGCAGCCTGACGGCGGGAGTTATGGATGAGCAGTTCTTC
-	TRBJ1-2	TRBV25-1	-	CASTQRGLGGYTF	TGTGCCAGCACACAGCGGGGCTTGGGTGGCTACACCTTC
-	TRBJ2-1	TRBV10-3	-	CAIGEGTYNEQFF	TGTGCCATCGGTGAGGGTACCTACAATGAGCAGTTCTTC
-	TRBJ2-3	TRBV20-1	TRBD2	CSANPLAGAGDTQYF	TGCAGTGCTAACCCTTTAGCGGGAGCTGGAGATACGCAGTATTTT
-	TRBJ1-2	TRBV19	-	CASEPRGAEGYTF	TGTGCCAGTGAACCGAGGGGGGCTGAGGGCTACACCTTC
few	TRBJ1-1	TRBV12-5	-	CASGSGLTEAFF	TGTGCTAGTGGTTCGGGGCTCACTGAAGCTTTCTTT
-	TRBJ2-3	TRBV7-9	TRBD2	CASRSGGRAHQDTDTQYF	TGTGCCAGCAGATCCGGCGGGAGGGCCCATCAGGACACAGATACGCAGTATTTT
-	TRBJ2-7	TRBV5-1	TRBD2	CASSSTSGTYEQYF	TGCGCCAGCAGCTCGACTAGCGGAACCTACGAGCAGTACTTC
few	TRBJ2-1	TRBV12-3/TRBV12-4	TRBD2	CASNQAGGPSEQFF	TGTGCCAGCAATCAAGCGGGAGGGCCGAGTGAGCAGTTCTTC
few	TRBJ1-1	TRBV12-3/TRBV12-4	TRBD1	CASSLFPRGRQDTEAFF	TGTGCCAGCAGTTTATTCCCGAGGGGGCGTCAGGACACTGAAGCTTTCTTT
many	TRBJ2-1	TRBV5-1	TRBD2	CASRFLAGGMNEQFF	TGCGCCAGCAGATTTCTAGCGGGGGGGATGAATGAGCAGTTCTTC
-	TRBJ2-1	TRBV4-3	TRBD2	CASSQGLATYNEQFF	TGCGCCAGCAGCCAGGGACTAGCGACCTACAATGAGCAGTTCTTC
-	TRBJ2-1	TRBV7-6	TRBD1	CASSPDRGTRNEQFF	TGTGCCAGCAGCCCCGACAGGGGAACGCGCAATGAGCAGTTCTTC
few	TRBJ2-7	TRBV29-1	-	CSVEDLYSCPRVSDGEQYF	TGCAGCGTTGAAGATCTCTACTCCTGCCCCAGGGTCTCAGACGGCGAGCAGTACTTC
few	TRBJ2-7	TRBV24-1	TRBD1	CATSDSSGGLYEQYF	TGTGCCACCAGTGATTCTTCAGGGGGTCTCTACGAGCAGTACTTC
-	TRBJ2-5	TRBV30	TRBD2	CAWSAERDAWQETQYF	TGTGCCTGGAGTGCAGAGCGGGACGCGTGGCAAGAGACCCAGTACTTC
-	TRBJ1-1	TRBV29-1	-	CSAKNRRRNTEAFF	TGCAGCGCAAAGAACCGGAGGAGGAACACTGAAGCTTTCTTT
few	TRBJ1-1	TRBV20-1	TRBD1	CSAPRDSGTEAFF	TGCAGTGCACCCCGGGACAGCGGCACTGAAGCTTTCTTT